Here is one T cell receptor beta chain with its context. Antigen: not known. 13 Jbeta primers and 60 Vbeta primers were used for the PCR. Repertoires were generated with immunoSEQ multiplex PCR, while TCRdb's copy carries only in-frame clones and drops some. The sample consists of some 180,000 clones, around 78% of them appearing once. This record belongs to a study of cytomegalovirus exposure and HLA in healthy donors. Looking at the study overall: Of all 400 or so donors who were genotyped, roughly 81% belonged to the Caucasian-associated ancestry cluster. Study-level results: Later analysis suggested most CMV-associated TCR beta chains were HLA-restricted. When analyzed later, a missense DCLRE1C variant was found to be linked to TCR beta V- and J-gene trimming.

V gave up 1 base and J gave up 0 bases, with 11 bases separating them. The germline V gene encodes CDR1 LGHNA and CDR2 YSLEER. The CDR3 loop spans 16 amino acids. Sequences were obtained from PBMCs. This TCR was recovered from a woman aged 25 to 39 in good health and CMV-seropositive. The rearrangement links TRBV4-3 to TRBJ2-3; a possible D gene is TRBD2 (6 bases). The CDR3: CASSQGPRESTDTQYF. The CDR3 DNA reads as TGCGCCAGCAGCCAAGGGCCCCGGGAGAGCACAGATACGCAGTATTTT.